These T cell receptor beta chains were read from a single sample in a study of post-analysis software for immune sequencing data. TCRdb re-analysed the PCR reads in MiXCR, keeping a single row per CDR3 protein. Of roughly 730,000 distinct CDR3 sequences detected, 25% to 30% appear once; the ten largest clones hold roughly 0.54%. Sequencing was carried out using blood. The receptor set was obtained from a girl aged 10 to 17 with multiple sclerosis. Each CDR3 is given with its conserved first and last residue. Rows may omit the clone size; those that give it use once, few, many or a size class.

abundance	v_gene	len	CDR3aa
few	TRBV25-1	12	CASSQAKNIQYF
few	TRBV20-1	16	CSAMGQGRWGNYEQYF
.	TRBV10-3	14	CATGTSGEPDTQYF
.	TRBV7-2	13	CASSRSAQETQYF
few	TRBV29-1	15	CSVDLSGYGEHGYTF
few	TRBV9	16	CASSVGLAAPQETQYF
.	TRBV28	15	CASSPYHLAGDTQYF
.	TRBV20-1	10	CSASYETQYF
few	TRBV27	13	CASRLLVSGTQYF
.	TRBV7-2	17	CASSLSFGMSSYNEQFF
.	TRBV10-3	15	CAIRPSPWMNTEAFF
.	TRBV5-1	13	CASSLFTGSEQYF
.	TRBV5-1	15	CASSPDEGRNEKLFF
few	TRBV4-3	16	CASSQEEGQLYNEQFF
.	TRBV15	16	CATSTTPGGFSNEQYF
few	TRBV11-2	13	CASSLDGGPGQFF
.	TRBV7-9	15	CASSLEGGLNTEAFF
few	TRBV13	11	CASSYNTVWYF
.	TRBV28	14	CASSLRIAKNIQYF
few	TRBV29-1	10	CSAENGGQFF
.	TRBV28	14	CASRTGSRGEKLFF
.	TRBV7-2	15	CASSLVPRPTDTQYF
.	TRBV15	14	CATSDYRGNQPQHF
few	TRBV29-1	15	CSAFDRVSGANVLTF
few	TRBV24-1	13	CATSDGTFYEQYF
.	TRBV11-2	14	CASSFVAGNGEQFF
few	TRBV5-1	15	CASSSTSGRANEQYF
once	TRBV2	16	CASNDLAVHNTGELFF
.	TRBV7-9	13	CAGSLGHLYEQYF
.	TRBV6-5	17	CASSYYPVKGSNYGYTF
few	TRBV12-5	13	CASGLGPYNEQFF
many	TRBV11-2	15	CASSFLGTGGETQYF
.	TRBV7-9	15	CASSWQDSSRETQYF
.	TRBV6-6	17	CASSPGGTTSGANVLTF
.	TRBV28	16	CASSALLAGEYNEQFF
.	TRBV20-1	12	CSIQGGSYEQYF
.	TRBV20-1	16	CSARDRWASGYNEQYF
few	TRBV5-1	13	CASSTTLQETQYF
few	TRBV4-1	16	CASSQDNWRGPDTQYF
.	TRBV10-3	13	CAISKGVDQPQHF
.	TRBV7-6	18	CASSFNRGGGGPSNEQFF
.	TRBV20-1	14	CSAARTDSNYGYTF
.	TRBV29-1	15	CSVEKGTGSGYEQYF
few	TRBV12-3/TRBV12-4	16	CASRSLTGYSNQPQHF
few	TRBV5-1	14	CASTSSGTYNEQFF
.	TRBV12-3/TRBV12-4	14	CASSTTGDRQPQHF
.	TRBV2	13	CASSGWGVNEQFF